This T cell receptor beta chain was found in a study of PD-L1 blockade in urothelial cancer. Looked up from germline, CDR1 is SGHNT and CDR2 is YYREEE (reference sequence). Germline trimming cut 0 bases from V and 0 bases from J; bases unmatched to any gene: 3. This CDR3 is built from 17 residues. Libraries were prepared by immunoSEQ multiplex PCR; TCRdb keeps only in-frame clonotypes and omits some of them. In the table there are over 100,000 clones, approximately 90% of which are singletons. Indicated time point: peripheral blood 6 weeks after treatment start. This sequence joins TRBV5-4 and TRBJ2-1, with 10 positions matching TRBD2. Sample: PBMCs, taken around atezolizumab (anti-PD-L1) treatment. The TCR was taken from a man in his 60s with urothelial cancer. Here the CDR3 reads CASSLASGGRSYNEQFF. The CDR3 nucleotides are TGTGCCAGCAGCTTGGCTAGCGGGGGTCGCTCCTACAATGAGCAGTTCTTC.